The rows below give T cell receptor beta chains drawn from one sample of a study of CD8+ T cells in alopecia areata. TCRdb's table, derived via immunoSEQ multiplex PCR, lists solely in-frame clones and lacks some. The data contain about 200,000 clones, around three fifths of them singletons. The starting material was CD4+ T cells sorted from blood, obtained at week 0. These receptors all come from a human donor with alopecia areata. Both conserved end residues are trimmed from each CDR3. Clone sizes are given selectively: once, few, many, or a class where the clone is expanded.

v_gene,len,abundance,j_gene,CDR3aa
TRBV30,12,NA,TRBJ2-6,AWGAGTGANVLT
TRBV4-2,15,NA,TRBJ2-2,ASSQDVDITNTGELF
TRBV10-2,11,NA,TRBJ1-6,ASRGQGDSPLH
TRBV5-4,12,NA,TRBJ1-2,ASSSDTATNGYT
TRBV5-1,13,NA,TRBJ1-2,ASSLTGGVAYGYT
TRBV19,12,NA,TRBJ1-2,ASSTTGTAYGYT
TRBV30,9,NA,TRBJ1-2,ASPAVGGYT
TRBV10-3,10,NA,TRBJ2-1,AIRRTSGEQF
TRBV18,13,NA,TRBJ1-4,ASSPTTDRGEKLF
TRBV9,13,NA,TRBJ1-5,ASNTRGAANQPQH
TRBV29-1,11,NA,TRBJ1-2,SVEDFGTRGYT
TRBV10-1,12,NA,TRBJ2-1,ASRSGSSYNEQF
TRBV19,14,once,TRBJ2-7,ASSLSSGSLTYEQY
TRBV2,10,NA,TRBJ1-2,ASSVTGDGYT
TRBV7-9,9,NA,TRBJ2-7,ASSLYYEQY
TRBV9,14,NA,TRBJ2-3,ASSGGTQGATDTQY
TRBV5-1,12,NA,TRBJ2-4,ASSLPRPENIQY
TRBV29-1,16,NA,TRBJ2-7,SVEVSLGIHRGIYEQY
TRBV29-1,11,NA,TRBJ1-1,SVQRKMNTEAF
TRBV5-4,11,NA,TRBJ1-1,ASSFQGNTEAF
TRBV7-2,12,few,TRBJ1-1,ASSLAQDRGEAF
TRBV10-3,12,NA,TRBJ2-6,AINEASGANVLT
TRBV5-1,16,NA,TRBJ2-5,ASSVLGTSGSRSETQY